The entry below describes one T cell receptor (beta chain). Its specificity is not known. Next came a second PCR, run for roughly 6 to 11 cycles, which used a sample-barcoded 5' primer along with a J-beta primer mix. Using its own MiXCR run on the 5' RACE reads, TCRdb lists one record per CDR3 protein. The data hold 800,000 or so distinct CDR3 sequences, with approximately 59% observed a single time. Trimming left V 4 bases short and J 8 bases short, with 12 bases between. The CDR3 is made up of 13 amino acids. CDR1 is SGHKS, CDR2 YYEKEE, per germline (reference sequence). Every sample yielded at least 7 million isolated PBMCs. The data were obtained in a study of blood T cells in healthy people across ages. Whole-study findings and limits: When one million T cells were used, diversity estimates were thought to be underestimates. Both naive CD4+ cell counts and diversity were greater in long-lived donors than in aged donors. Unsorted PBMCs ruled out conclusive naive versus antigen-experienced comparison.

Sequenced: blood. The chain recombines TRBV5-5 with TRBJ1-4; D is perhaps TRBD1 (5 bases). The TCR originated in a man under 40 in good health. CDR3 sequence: CASSLQGEEKLFF. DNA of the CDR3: TGTGCCAGCAGCCTTCAAGGGGAGGAAAAACTGTTTTTT. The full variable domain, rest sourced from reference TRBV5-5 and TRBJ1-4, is DAGVTQSPTHLIKTRGQQVTLRCSPISGHKSVSWYQQVLGQGPQFIFQYYEKEERGRGNFPDRFSARQFPNYSSELNVNALLLGDSALYLCASSLQGEEKLFFGSGTQLSVL.